This is a list of T cell receptor beta chains from one sample in a study of beta chain features in type 1 diabetes. Assay: immunoSEQ multiplex PCR; the TCRdb copy retains only in-frame clones and omits some. Here the sample spans 140,000 to 150,000 clones, over 9.5% being singletons. Sequenced sample: naive CD4+ T cells from blood. All receptors come from a man between 18 and 29 years old in good health. Both conserved end residues are part of each CDR3. The D gene is left open where the match is weak. Size is stated for part of the rows, as once, few or many counts, or as a class when the clone is expanded.

J | length | D | V | size | CDR3 | DNA
TRBJ2-7 | 17 | TRBD2 | TRBV4-3 | NA | CASSQGSGGVKYYEQYF | TGCGCCAGCAGCCAGGGTAGCGGGGGGGTCAAATACTACGAGCAGTACTTC
TRBJ1-4 | 15 | TRBD1 | TRBV7-9 | few | CASRADRGRGEKLFF | TGTGCCAGCAGAGCGGACAGGGGCCGGGGCGAAAAACTGTTTTTT
TRBJ1-2 | 13 | TRBD1 | TRBV19 | NA | CASSTDRHYGYTF | TGTGCCAGTAGTACGGACAGGCACTATGGCTACACCTTC
TRBJ1-2 | 16 | TRBD1 | TRBV5-1 | NA | CASSNKSGTGGVGYTF | TGCGCCAGCAGCAATAAGTCCGGGACAGGGGGTGTCGGCTACACCTTC
TRBJ2-2 | 15 | NA | TRBV21-1 | few | CASSIGWMNTGELFF | TGTGCCAGCAGCATCGGGTGGATGAACACCGGGGAGCTGTTTTTT
TRBJ1-4 | 16 | NA | TRBV5-1 | NA | CASSLSLTQGDEKLFF | TGCGCCAGCAGCTTGAGTCTAACTCAAGGGGATGAAAAACTGTTTTTT
TRBJ2-1 | 18 | TRBD2 | TRBV4-1 | NA | CASSQVLASGSSYNEQFF | TGCGCCAGCAGCCAAGTGTTGGCTAGCGGAAGCTCCTACAATGAGCAGTTCTTC
TRBJ1-2 | 14 | NA | TRBV6-4 | NA | CASSDTQGSYGYTF | TGTGCCAGCAGTGACACACAGGGTTCCTATGGCTACACCTTC
TRBJ1-6 | 17 | TRBD1 | TRBV5-1 | NA | CASSSTGASSYNSPLHF | TGCGCCAGCAGCTCGACAGGGGCTAGCTCCTATAATTCACCCCTCCACTTT
TRBJ2-7 | 16 | NA | TRBV19 | few | CASSKPQTAEFYEQYF | TGTGCCAGTAGTAAGCCCCAGACAGCCGAATTCTACGAGCAGTACTTC
TRBJ1-6 | 14 | TRBD1 | TRBV15 | few | CATSRSGGDSPLHF | TGTGCCACCAGCAGATCAGGGGGCGATTCACCCCTCCACTTT
TRBJ2-2 | 15 | NA | TRBV7-2 | few | CASSLAGANTGELFF | TGTGCCAGCAGCTTAGCGGGGGCTAACACCGGGGAGCTGTTTTTT
TRBJ1-1 | 10 | NA | TRBV29-1 | many | CSVYPTEAFF | TGCAGCGTGTATCCCACTGAAGCTTTCTTT
TRBJ1-3 | 14 | NA | TRBV7-9 | few | CASSLDRAGNTIYF | TGTGCCAGCAGCTTAGACAGAGCTGGAAACACCATATATTTT
TRBJ1-3 | 14 | NA | TRBV7-2 | few | CASSYSYSGNTIYF | TGTGCCAGCAGCTACTCATACTCTGGAAACACCATATATTTT
TRBJ2-1 | 16 | TRBD1 | TRBV4-3 | few | CASSQDRTGHYNEQFF | TGCGCCAGCAGCCAAGATCGGACAGGGCATTACAATGAGCAGTTCTTC
TRBJ1-1 | 14 | TRBD1 | TRBV10-3 | many | CAIGTTGGNTEAFF | TGTGCCATCGGGACTACAGGGGGCAACACTGAAGCTTTCTTT
TRBJ1-2 | 15 | NA | TRBV5-6 | NA | CASSLVAVLNYGYTF | TGTGCCAGCAGCTTGGTCGCAGTGTTAAACTATGGCTACACCTTC
TRBJ1-2 | 15 | TRBD1 | TRBV7-2 | NA | CASSPGTGYNYGYTF | TGTGCCAGCAGCCCCGGGACAGGGTACAACTATGGCTACACCTTC
TRBJ1-6 | 13 | TRBD1 | TRBV9 | once | CASSVAQDRDLHF | TGTGCCAGCAGCGTAGCGCAGGACAGGGATTTGCACTTT
TRBJ2-7 | 18 | NA | TRBV11-3 | NA | CASSLRRCQRVPSGEQYF | TGTGCCAGCAGCTTAAGGAGGTGCCAGCGAGTCCCTTCGGGCGAGCAGTACTTC
TRBJ1-5 | 14 | NA | TRBV6-6 | NA | CASMRGNSNQPQHF | TGTGCCAGCATGAGGGGGAATAGCAATCAGCCCCAGCATTTT
TRBJ1-1 | 16 | TRBD1 | TRBV5-1 | NA | CASSLAGQAMNTEAFF | TGCGCCAGCAGCTTGGCGGGACAGGCCATGAACACTGAAGCTTTCTTT
TRBJ1-2 | 14 | NA | TRBV7-9 | NA | CASSLATGPYGYTF | TGTGCCAGCAGCTTAGCGACAGGCCCTTATGGCTACACCTTC
TRBJ1-5 | 14 | NA | TRBV10-2 | few | CASSDREGNQPQHF | TGCGCCAGCAGTGACAGGGAGGGCAATCAGCCCCAGCATTTT
TRBJ2-7 | 15 | NA | TRBV19 | NA | CASSKGHVSSYEQYF | TGTGCCAGTAGTAAAGGACACGTAAGCTCCTACGAGCAGTACTTC
TRBJ2-7 | 13 | NA | TRBV7-2 | NA | CASSLAGRSEQYF | TGTGCCAGCAGCTTAGCGGGCAGGTCCGAGCAGTACTTC
TRBJ2-3 | 16 | TRBD2 | TRBV7-8 | few | CASSLSSGERTDTQYF | TGTGCCAGCAGCTTAAGTAGCGGGGAACGCACAGATACGCAGTATTTT
TRBJ1-3 | 15 | TRBD1 | TRBV2 | few | CASSDRGFSGNTIYF | TGTGCCAGCAGTGACAGGGGGTTCTCTGGAAACACCATATATTTT
TRBJ1-1 | 11 | NA | TRBV2 | NA | CASSSVTEAFF | TGTGCCAGCAGTTCCGTGACAGAAGCTTTCTTT
TRBJ2-1 | 12 | NA | TRBV9 | NA | CASSVEGGGKFF | TGTGCCAGCAGCGTAGAAGGGGGGGGGAAGTTCTTC